The T cell receptor beta chain described here comes from a study of CD8+CD57+ T cells in acquired aplastic anemia. About the research overall: Sorted CD4+ and CD8+ cell DNA averaged about 3 ug. Broader study findings: Patients versus controls showed no significant CD8+ Simpson's diversity difference.

According to the study, genomic DNA was the template for TCR beta VDJ and CDR3 profiling. TCRdb passed the reads through MiXCR, listing each CDR3 protein once. The repertoire includes 200,000 or so distinct CDR3 sequences, over 60% of them detected once, and just over 45% sits in the top ten. Comment on this clonotype: Its specificity is not known. This CDR3 fails to terminate in the conserved phenylalanine or tryptophan, so it likely reflects a read error.

Looked up from germline, CDR1 is SGDLS and CDR2 is YYNGEE. Trimming took 4 bases from V and 8 from J; bases not matched to a gene: 16. The CDR3 sequence is 18 residues long. Sequenced input: sorted CD4+, CD8+, or CD8+CD57+ T cells (not recorded which) from PBMCs. V usage is TRBV9 and J usage is TRBJ1-6; 9 bases map to TRBD1. The receptor was derived from a human donor with severe aplastic anemia or a healthy control (not recorded which). The CDR3 DNA reads as TGTGCCAGCAGCCCGCAGTGGGATCCGGGACAGGGAGATTCACCCCTCCACTCT. It yields the protein CASSPQWDPGQGDSPLHS.